A single sample is the source of the 30 T cell receptor beta chains below, sequenced in a study of T cells in women clearing cervical HPV infection. Produced via immunoSEQ multiplex PCR; TCRdb's table is partial and in-frame only. Here the sample table reports 25,000 to 30,000 clones. The sequencing input was blood buffy coat. These TCRs come from a woman aged 18 to 75 with a cervical HPV16 infection that either progressed to CIN3+ or cleared (not recorded which).

A word on this clone: The read ends 3 residues before the CDR3 terminus; that terminus is restored from the germline J gene. The chain combines TRBV20-1 with TRBJ2-1; TRBD2 is a possible D gene (6 bases). The germline V gene has CDR1 DFQATT and CDR2 SNEGSKA (reference sequence). This CDR3 has 16 residues. V lost 6 bases and J lost 3, with 21 bases in between. The CDR3: CSAILRDSKFYNEQFF. CDR3 DNA (partial): TGCAGTGCCATCCTCCGGGACTCCAAATTCTACAATGAG.

CDR3 loop: CASSIPSGGQADTQYF. Incomplete CDR3 DNA: TGTGCCAGTAGTATACCGTCGGGGGGGCAGGCAGATACG. The chain links TRBV19 to TRBJ2-3, with 8 positions matching TRBD2. The read terminates 3 residues ahead of where the CDR3 ends, so the germline J gene completes it. The CDR3 loop spans 16 amino acids. V lost 2 bases and J lost 4; bases outside the gene matches: 8. Germline V gene data show CDR1 as LNHDA and CDR2 as SQIVND (reference sequence).

With respect to this clone: The read stops 3 residues short of the end of the CDR3; the missing end is completed from the germline J gene. The gene calls are TRBV7-2 and TRBJ1-1; 8 bases agree with TRBD1. The CDR3 is 15 residues long. Germline V gene lookup returns CDR1 SGHTA and CDR2 FQGNSA. The CDR3 is CASSSRTGRSETAFF. The CDR3 bases that were read are TGTGCCAGCAGCTCCCGGACAGGGCGTTCAGAGACA.

Notes on this clone: An end of the junction does not agree with germline; a read error may underlie this. The CDR3 end lies 3 residues beyond the end of the read and is filled in from the germline J gene. This same CDR3 is encoded by further DNA sequences in the sample. This chain uses TRBV9 with TRBJ1-3; TRBD1 matches at 7 bases. The CDR3 sequence is 14 residues long. Germline CDR1 and CDR2: SGDLS and YYNGEE. Partial CDR3 DNA: TGTGCCAGCGGAAAGACAGGGCCTGGAAACACG. Amino acid sequence: CASGKTGPGNT. The complete CDR3 protein is CASGKTGPGNTIYF.

On this clone: Mismatch with germline at one junction end may stem from a read error. The sequence runs out 3 residues before the end of the CDR3; the remainder is reconstructed from the germline J gene. V and J are TRBV18 and TRBJ1-2; no firm D call. From germline, CDR1 is KGHSH and CDR2 LQKENI. This CDR3 spans 14 amino acids. CDR3 amino acids: CASSPAPGTYDYTF. The CDR3 bases that were read are TGTGCCAGCTCACCAGCGCCAGGAACTTATGAC.

With regard to this clone: The CDR3 end falls 3 residues outside the read, so it is completed with the germline J gene. This chain links TRBV7-6 with TRBJ1-1; D not certain. Germline V gene data show CDR1 as SGHVS and CDR2 as FNYEAQ. V gave up 2 bases and J gave up 2 bases, with 6 bases separating them. The CDR3 is 13 residues long. CDR3 amino acids: CASSLTVNTEAFF. Incomplete CDR3 DNA: TGTGCCAGCAGCTTAACGGTAAACACTGAA. Full variable domain (rest looked up from reference TRBV7-6 and TRBJ1-1): GAGVSQSPRYKVTKRGQDVALRCDPISGHVSLYWYRQALGQGPEFLTYFNYEAQQDKSGLPNDRFSAERPEGSISTLTIQRTEQRDSAMYRCASSLTVNTEAFFGQGTRLTVV.

As concerns this clone: Read data end 3 residues before the CDR3 end; the end is taken from the germline J gene. This chain connects TRBV19 to TRBJ1-1, with a tentative D call TRBD1 (6 bases). This CDR3 has 14 residues. Germline lookup yields CDR1 LNHDA and CDR2 SQIVND (reference sequence). The V gene lost 8 bases and the J gene lost 0 bases, with 13 bases spanning the gap. The covered CDR3 bases are TGTGCCAGTGATGACAGGATATTGAACACTGAA. It encodes CASDDRILNTE. The CDR3 in its entirety is CASDDRILNTEAFF.

Remarks on this clone: The CDR3 end is not reached by the read, which stops 3 residues before it; the germline J gene fills it in. The J gene is TRBJ2-1, the V gene TRBV7-6; 7 bases are a match to TRBD2. CDR1 and CDR2 from the germline V gene are SGHVS and FNYEAQ. This CDR3 contains 16 residues. The V and J ends lost 6 bases and 6 bases, in that order; junction bases with no gene match: 14. The CDR3 bases that were read are TGTGCCAGCAGTCAACAAGTGGCGGGAGCACGCAATGAG. Its protein product is CASSQQVAGARNE. The complete CDR3 sequence is CASSQQVAGARNEQFF.

Worth noting for this clone: The observed sequence ends 3 residues before the CDR3 terminus, with the missing tail filled in from the germline J gene. This sequence joins TRBV6-2 or TRBV6-3 and TRBJ2-1; 8 bases are a match to TRBD2. CDR1 is MNHEY, CDR2 SVGEGT, per germline. Trimming removed 5 bases from V and 8 bases from J; junction bases left unmatched: 2. This CDR3 region has 12 residues. The CDR3 sequence: CASSTAGDEQFF. The sequenced part of the CDR3 DNA is TGTGCCAGCAGTACAGCGGGAGATGAG.

To note about this clone: Sequencing ends 3 residues short of the CDR3 end; the germline J gene provides the rest. This sequence joins TRBV5-1 and TRBJ2-5, with 10 nucleotides matching TRBD2. In germline, CDR1 is SGHRS, CDR2 YFSETQ. CDR3 size: 15 residues. Trimming removed 0 bases from V and 2 bases from J; junction bases left unmatched: 1. The CDR3 DNA, read in part, is TGCGCCAGCAGCTTGGAAGCGGGAGGGCAAGAGACC. Translating it yields CASSLEAGGQET. The CDR3, in full, reads CASSLEAGGQETQYF.

Of note for this clone: One end of the junction fails to match germline, which may point to a read error. The CDR3 goes on 3 residues after the read ends, and that part is filled in from the germline J gene. The identical CDR3 is also encoded by other nucleotide sequences in the sample. The genes are TRBV7-9 and TRBJ1-3, with D possibly matching TRBD1 (6 bases). Germline-derived CDR1 and CDR2 are SEHNR and FQNEAQ (reference sequence). CDR3 length: 14 amino acids. CDR3 DNA, as far as it was read: TGTGCCAGCAGGACGGAGGGACAACGAAACACA. Protein product: CASRTEGQRNT. The complete CDR3 reads CASRTEGQRNTIYF. The variable domain in full, with the rest retrieved from reference TRBV7-9 and TRBJ1-3, is DTGVSQNPRHKITKRGQNVTFRCDPISEHNRLYWYRQTLGQGPEFLTYFQNEAQLEKSRLLSDRFSAERPKGSFSTLEIQRTEQGDSAMYLCASRTEGQRNTIYFGEGSWLTVV.

A remark on this clone: The sequenced fragment ends 3 residues before the CDR3 boundary, so the rest is inferred from the germline J gene. The V and J genes are TRBV10-1 and TRBJ2-1, with D possibly matching TRBD2 (6 bases). Looked up from germline, CDR1 is WNHNN and CDR2 is SYGVQD (reference sequence). CDR3 size: 15 residues. With 5 bases removed from V and 5 bases from J, the gap between germline ends came to 16 bases. This chain's CDR3 is CASSLPGLNDNEQFF. The part of the CDR3 DNA that was read is TGCGCCAGCAGTTTACCGGGACTTAACGACAATGAG.

Regarding this clone: The sequenced fragment ends 3 residues before the CDR3 boundary, so the rest is inferred from the germline J gene. V gene TRBV7-8 combines with J gene TRBJ2-2; 7 positions agree with TRBD2. The germline V gene has CDR1 SGHVS and CDR2 FQNEAQ. This CDR3 is 16 amino acids long. This chain's CDR3 is CASSPTPRGTNEKLFF. Incomplete CDR3 DNA: TGTGCCAGCAGCCCTACCCCTCGGGGGACTAATGAAAAG.

In regard to this clone: The read falls 3 residues short of the CDR3 end, and the missing part is taken from the germline J gene. The J gene is TRBJ2-2, the V gene TRBV7-9; the match to TRBD1 covers 8 bases. Germline lookup yields CDR1 SEHNR and CDR2 FQNEAQ (reference sequence). This CDR3 is 14 amino acids long. The CDR3 is CASSTGQGNEKLFF. Incomplete CDR3 DNA: TGTGCCAGCAGCACAGGACAGGGCAATGAAAAG.

The CDR3 bases that were read are TGCAGTGCTACCGGACGCCGGGACAGTCTTTACGAG. Translation: CSATGRRDSLYE. In full, the CDR3 is CSATGRRDSLYEQYF. The V and J genes are TRBV20-1 and TRBJ2-7, with 7 bases lining up with TRBD1. The read halts 3 residues ahead of the CDR3 end, with the missing end drawn from the germline J gene. CDR1 is DFQATT and CDR2 is SNEGSKA in the germline V gene (reference sequence). Losses at the gene ends were 4 bases for V and 4 bases for J; bases not matched to a gene: 13. The CDR3 is 15 amino acids.

As concerns this clone: The CDR3 end lies 3 residues beyond the end of the read and is filled in from the germline J gene. The chain is built from TRBV7-8 and TRBJ2-2, with 8 bases that match TRBD1. The CDR3 length is 16 residues. The J segment lost 0 bases and the V segment lost 4 bases, leaving 4 bases of the junction unmatched. Germline-derived CDR1 and CDR2 are SGHVS and FQNEAQ. This CDR3 is CASSSWTGPNTGELFF. CDR3 DNA (partial): TGTGCCAGCAGCTCGTGGACAGGGCCGAACACCGGGGAG.

The chain's CDR3 is CASSLRTYSNQPQHF. Partial CDR3 DNA: TGTGCCAGCAGTCTAAGGACATATAGCAATCAGCCC. The chain joins TRBV6-2 or TRBV6-3 to TRBJ1-5; possibly TRBD1 for D (5 bases). With the read ending 3 residues before the CDR3 end, the germline J gene is used to fill in that end. This CDR3 spans 15 amino acids. V lost 5 bases and J 0 bases, leaving 11 bases between the germline ends. Germline V gene data show CDR1 as MNHEY and CDR2 as SVGEGT.

A remark on this clone: The read ends 3 residues early relative to the CDR3; the germline J gene fills the gap. The gene calls are TRBV27 and TRBJ1-5; D might be TRBD1 (5 bases). The CDR3 is 16 residues long. V was shortened by 8 bases and J by 5 bases, with 22 bases between the two germline ends. Per the germline V gene, CDR1 is MNHEY and CDR2 is SMNVEV (reference sequence). The CDR3 reads CASARGVNTLYQPQHF. The DNA read from the CDR3 is TGTGCCAGCGCCCGGGGGGTCAACACTTTATATCAGCCC.

On this clone: The read ends 3 residues early relative to the CDR3; the germline J gene fills the gap. The gene calls are TRBV7-9 and TRBJ2-4, with D perhaps being TRBD1 or TRBD2 (5 bases each). The CDR3 totals 13 residues. Germline V lookup: CDR1 SEHNR, CDR2 FQNEAQ (reference sequence). The DNA read from the CDR3 is TGTGCCAGCAGCCCGCAGGGTGAAGGAGGT. Its translation: CASSPQGEGG. The entire CDR3 protein reads CASSPQGEGGQYF.

Remarks on this clone: The read halts 3 residues ahead of the CDR3 end, with the missing end drawn from the germline J gene. The chain employs TRBV7-2 and TRBJ2-6; 9 bases map to TRBD1. Germline CDR1 and CDR2: SGHTA and FQGNSA. The CDR3 contains 11 residues. Incomplete CDR3 DNA: TGTGCCAGCTCCGGGACAGGGGTC. This translates into CASSGTGV. The whole CDR3 is CASSGTGVLTF.

As concerns this clone: The read is 3 residues too short to cover the CDR3 end, so that end is filled in from the germline J gene. V and J are TRBV7-6 and TRBJ1-2; D not certain. Germline V gives CDR1 SGHVS, CDR2 FNYEAQ. This CDR3 spans 15 amino acids. The DNA read from the CDR3 is TGTGCCAGCAGCCCTAACCCCGAGGGCTTGGGTGAC. It specifies CASSPNPEGLGD. The CDR3 in its entirety is CASSPNPEGLGDYTF.

Concerning this clone: The CDR3 goes on 3 residues after the read ends, and that part is filled in from the germline J gene. V is TRBV18 and J is TRBJ2-4; maybe TRBD1 (6 bases). The CDR3 totals 13 residues. Looked up from germline, CDR1 is KGHSH and CDR2 is LQKENI. The sequenced CDR3 bases are TGTGCCAGCTCTTCGGACAGCTTCTATGGT. It translates to CASSSDSFYG. The CDR3 as a whole reads CASSSDSFYGQYF.

A word on this clone: Read sequence stops 3 residues before the CDR3 end, and the germline J gene provides the missing end. V and J are TRBV6-2 or TRBV6-3 and TRBJ2-1; tentatively, D is TRBD1 (6 bases). This CDR3 comprises 11 residues. V was cut by 8 bases and J by 4 bases, with 6 bases left in between. Per the germline V gene, CDR1 is MNHEY and CDR2 is SVGEGT. CDR3 residues: CASGTYNEQFF. CDR3 DNA, as far as it was read: TGTGCCAGCGGGACATACAATGAG.

In regard to this clone: The DNA ends 3 residues before the CDR3 does, and the rest of the CDR3 is filled in from the germline J gene. The V gene is TRBV7-6, the J gene TRBJ2-5; no definite D call. Looked up from germline, CDR1 is SGHVS and CDR2 is FNYEAQ. Trimming left V 4 bases short and J 4 bases short, with 10 bases between. The CDR3 extends over 13 amino acids. CDR3 DNA, as far as it was read: TGTGCCAGCAGCTCCTCTAGAGGAGAGACC. Residues: CASSSSRGET. The CDR3 reads in full as CASSSSRGETQYF.

A note on this clone: The read ends 3 residues before the CDR3 terminus; that terminus is restored from the germline J gene. The V gene is TRBV7-9, the J gene TRBJ1-2; the D is unclear. V was shortened by 4 bases and J by 6 bases, with 9 bases between the two germline ends. CDR3 length: 12 amino acids. From germline, CDR1 is SEHNR and CDR2 FQNEAQ (reference sequence). CDR3 in amino acids: CASSWRAHGYTF. CDR3 bases read: TGTGCCAGCAGCTGGAGGGCTCATGGC.

In regard to this clone: The read ends 3 residues early relative to the CDR3; the germline J gene fills the gap. The V gene is TRBV5-1, the J gene TRBJ1-1, with D possibly TRBD1 on 6 matching bases. Germline values: CDR1 SGHRS, CDR2 YFSETQ. The CDR3 sequence is 13 residues long. The CDR3 loop reads CASSTDSSVEAFF. Incomplete CDR3 DNA: TGCGCCAGCAGTACGGACAGCTCTGTCGAA. Complete variable domain (other parts from reference TRBV5-1 and TRBJ1-1): KAGVTQTPRYLIKTRGQQVTLSCSPISGHRSVSWYQQTPGQGLQFLFEYFSETQRNKGNFPGRFSGRQFSNSRSEMNVSTLELGDSALYLCASSTDSSVEAFFGQGTRLTVV.

Turning to this clone: The read ends 3 residues shy of where the CDR3 ends; the end is completed using the germline J gene. The chain couples TRBV5-5 to TRBJ2-5; no firm D call. V was trimmed by 4 bases and J by 1 base, leaving 8 bases between them. The CDR3 is made up of 13 amino acids. From germline, CDR1 is SGHKS and CDR2 YYEKEE (reference sequence). Partial CDR3 DNA: TGTGCCAGCAGCCCCAATTCCCAAGAGACC. The encoded protein is CASSPNSQET. The entire CDR3 sequence reads CASSPNSQETQYF.

About this clone itself: The read stops 3 residues short of the end of the CDR3; the missing end is completed from the germline J gene. This sequence joins TRBV5-1 and TRBJ2-5; 12 bases map to TRBD1. The length of the CDR3 is 15 residues. Germline V CDR1 and CDR2: SGHRS, YFSETQ. The CDR3 sequence: CASSGGQGAGDTQYF. The sequenced CDR3 bases are TGCGCCAGCAGCGGGGGACAGGGGGCTGGGGATACC.

Details on this clone: The missing CDR3 end, 3 residues past where the read stops, is filled in from the germline J gene. The V and J genes are TRBV6-2 or TRBV6-3 and TRBJ1-1; D is ambiguous. The germline gives CDR1 MNHEY, CDR2 SVGEGT. Trimming pared 3 bases from V and 0 bases from J, leaving 14 bases between. CDR3 size: 16 residues. The CDR3 DNA, read in part, is TGTGCCAGCAGTTATAGGGCCGAGGAGGTGAACACTGAA. Protein sequence: CASSYRAEEVNTE. The full CDR3 protein is CASSYRAEEVNTEAFF.

As regards this clone: The sequence runs out 3 residues before the end of the CDR3; the remainder is reconstructed from the germline J gene. V and J are TRBV7-9 and TRBJ1-1; D uncertain. Trimming removed 5 bases at V and 6 bases at J, with 13 bases between. The CDR3 consists of 13 residues. Looked up from germline, CDR1 is SEHNR and CDR2 is FQNEAQ (reference sequence). The CDR3 loop is CASSPEAGPEAFF. CDR3 bases read: TGTGCCAGCAGCCCCGAGGCGGGCCCTGAA.